This T cell receptor (beta chain) was sequenced in a study of patients and donors after allogeneic stem cell transplantation. TCRdb called the RT-PCR reads again in MiXCR, with one record for every CDR3 protein. This table holds some 880,000 distinct CDR3 sequences, approximately 18% found once. The CDR3 has 14 amino acids. Trimming took 6 bases from V and 2 from J, leaving 12 bases between them. From germline, CDR1 is MNHNS and CDR2 SASEGT. The gene calls are TRBV6-1 and TRBJ2-3; D is perhaps TRBD1 (5 bases). This TCR was recovered from a human donor who was either an allogeneic HSCT recipient or a stem cell or donor lymphocyte infusion donor (not recorded which). It is not recorded whose cells these are; they may come from a transplant donor. Sequenced input: blood, either unsorted or a sorted T cell fraction (not recorded which). The CDR3 is CASSSGHFTDTQYF. The DNA of the CDR3 is TGTGCCAGCAGCTCCGGACACTTCACAGATACGCAGTATTTT.